Each of the 21 T cell receptor beta chains below was sequenced from the same sample in a study of cytomegalovirus exposure and HLA in healthy donors (dated by TCRdb to about 2017). The library was produced with the immunoSEQ multiplex PCR assay. For the multiplex PCR, a mixture combining 60 forward primers for TCR Vbeta segments and 13 reverse primers for TCR Jbeta segments was used. TCRdb retrieved this table from immuneACCESS and kept in-frame rearrangements only. Not all clones are present; in checked studies, unresolved V genes account for under half, and no reason is known for the remainder. The sample contains about 160,000 clones, around 82% of them found a single time. About 10% of the sample rests with the top ten. Sequencing was carried out using PBMCs. These TCRs come from a man aged 45-65 years in good health and CMV-seropositive.

V and J are TRBV25-1 and TRBJ2-7; TRBD2 matches 10 bases. The trim removed 4 bases at V and 2 bases at J, leaving 5 bases unmatched. CDR3 size: 15 residues. Germline V gene lookup returns CDR1 MGHDK and CDR2 SYGVNS. The CDR3 protein is CASSGGTSETYEQYF. In DNA form, the CDR3 reads TGTGCCAGCAGTGGTGGGACTAGCGAAACCTACGAGCAGTACTTC.

V and J are TRBV6-5 and TRBJ2-7; D not certain. There are 15 residues in the CDR3. The germline gives CDR1 MNHEY, CDR2 SVGAGI. V lost 0 bases, J lost 3 bases, and 12 bases lay in between. As DNA, the CDR3 is TGTGCCAGCAGTTACTCCGGCGGAGTTGACTACGAGCAGTACTTC. This sequence encodes CASSYSGGVDYEQYF.

The genes are TRBV4-2 and TRBJ2-1; a weak D match, TRBD2 (6 bases). Germline values: CDR1 LGHNA, CDR2 YNFKEQ. This CDR3 has 13 amino acids. V lost 10 bases and J 10 bases, leaving 20 bases between the germline ends. The CDR3 is CAIPHQPGEEQFF. As DNA, the CDR3 is TGTGCCATCCCCCACCAACCGGGGGAGGAGCAGTTCTTC.

The V gene is TRBV4-1, the J gene TRBJ2-5; a weak D match, TRBD1 (6 bases). This CDR3 has 17 residues. The germline V gene encodes CDR1 MGHRA and CDR2 YSYEKL. V lost 0 bases and J 2 bases, leaving 16 bases between the germline ends. This CDR3 reads CASSQDNANTGQETQYF. The CDR3 DNA reads as TGCGCCAGCAGCCAAGATAATGCAAATACAGGGCAAGAGACCCAGTACTTC.

The chain combines TRBV4-2 with TRBJ1-2; no definite D call. This CDR3 region has 14 residues. Germline V gene data show CDR1 as LGHNA and CDR2 as YNFKEQ. Trimming took 0 bases from V and 8 from J, leaving 13 bases between them. For the CDR3, the DNA is TGTGCCAGCAGCCAAGATGGTGCGGCATTGGGCTACACCTTC. This sequence encodes CASSQDGAALGYTF.

The chain uses TRBV5-1 and TRBJ2-3, with TRBD2 as a possible D gene (5 bases). The ends were cut back, 1 base at V and 1 base at J, with 7 bases in the middle. The CDR3 has 14 amino acids. Germline CDR1 and CDR2: SGHRS and YFSETQ. The CDR3 DNA reads as TGCGCCAGCAGCTTGCTTAGCGGCACAGATACGCAGTATTTT. Amino acid sequence: CASSLLSGTDTQYF.

The chain has TRBV5-1 and TRBJ1-5; maybe TRBD1 (6 bases). There are 16 residues in the CDR3. In germline, CDR1 is SGHRS, CDR2 YFSETQ. V was trimmed by 0 bases and J by 2 bases, leaving 12 bases between them. Here the CDR3 DNA reads TGCGCCAGCAGCTTGGAAGGCAGGGGAGGCAATCAGCCCCAGCATTTT. It codes for CASSLEGRGGNQPQHF.

The gene calls are TRBV18 and TRBJ1-4; possible D gene TRBD1, 6 bases. Trimming left V 3 bases short and J 11 bases short, with 10 bases between. CDR3 size: 12 residues. Germline V gene data show CDR1 as KGHSH and CDR2 as LQKENI. The CDR3 here is CASSPQGWKLFF. CDR3 DNA sequence: TGTGCCAGCTCACCCCAGGGGTGGAAACTGTTTTTT.

The V gene is TRBV4-2, the J gene TRBJ2-1; 14 nucleotides align to TRBD2. Looked up from germline, CDR1 is LGHNA and CDR2 is YNFKEQ. The J segment lost 9 bases and the V segment lost 4 bases, leaving 11 bases of the junction unmatched. The CDR3 is 17 amino acids. CDR3 DNA: TGTGCCAGCAGCCCAACCGGGACTAGCGGGAGAAGGGGTGAGCAGTTCTTC. This translates into CASSPTGTSGRRGEQFF.

J is TRBJ2-7 and V is TRBV30; D is ambiguous. Per germline, CDR1 GTSNPN and CDR2 SVGIG (reference sequence). The CDR3 has 16 residues. Trimming pared 0 bases from V and 1 base from J, leaving 16 bases between. The CDR3 DNA is TGTGCCTGGAGTGTACCGATGGCAGAAACATCCTACGAGCAGTACTTC. The encoded protein is CAWSVPMAETSYEQYF.

This chain joins TRBV6-5 and TRBJ2-3, with D hard to call. There are 11 residues in the CDR3. Trimming stripped 0 bases from V and 7 bases from J, with 2 bases between. Germline V gene sequence: CDR1 MNHEY, CDR2 SVGAGI. CDR3 loop: CASSYSNTQYF. The CDR3 DNA reads TGTGCCAGCAGTTACTCTAATACGCAGTATTTT.

This chain joins TRBV11-3 and TRBJ2-1; 9 bases align to TRBD2. Germline V gene data show CDR1 as SGHNT and CDR2 as YENEEA. CDR3 length equals 19 residues. V lost 3 bases to trimming and J lost 5 bases; unmatched junction nucleotides: 17. In DNA form, the CDR3 reads TGTGCCAGCAGCTTTGGGGCCCAGCGGGGGGCCCCGGCTCACAATGAGCAGTTCTTC. Its translation: CASSFGAQRGAPAHNEQFF.

The sample holds one count of this clone. The chain joins TRBV7-2 to TRBJ2-7; maybe TRBD1 (7 bases). This CDR3 contains 16 residues. The germline V gene encodes CDR1 SGHTA and CDR2 FQGNSA. The V end lost 1 base, the J end lost 8 bases, and 21 bases lay between the germline ends. The CDR3 loop is CASSLVYRDRGGKQYF. Written as DNA, the CDR3 is TGTGCCAGCAGCTTAGTGTACCGGGACAGAGGAGGGAAGCAGTACTTC. The full variable domain, rest sourced from reference TRBV7-2 and TRBJ2-7, is GAGVSQSPSNKVTEKGKDVELRCDPISGHTALYWYRQSLGQGLEFLIYFQGNSAPDKSGLPSDRFSAERTGGSVSTLTIQRTQQEDSAVYLCASSLVYRDRGGKQYFGPGTRLTVT.

This chain connects TRBV9 to TRBJ1-2, with no clear D. The germline V and J ends were trimmed by 0 bases and 0 bases, with 12 bases remaining between them. The CDR3 is 16 amino acids. Germline-derived CDR1 and CDR2 are SGDLS and YYNGEE. CDR3 sequence: CASSVDEVRANYGYTF. CDR3 nucleotides: TGTGCCAGCAGCGTAGATGAAGTCCGAGCTAACTATGGCTACACCTTC.

V gene TRBV10-3 combines with J gene TRBJ1-1; D gene ambiguous. Trimming pared 2 bases from V and 3 bases from J, leaving 13 bases between. The CDR3 sequence is 15 residues long. In germline, CDR1 is ENHRY, CDR2 SYGVKD. CDR3 in amino acids: CAISENTGRYTEAFF. The CDR3 DNA reads as TGTGCCATCAGTGAGAATACTGGGAGGTACACTGAAGCTTTCTTT.

The chain uses TRBV28 and TRBJ1-2; D call uncertain. The CDR3 covers 12 residues. With 6 bases removed from V and 1 base from J, the gap between germline ends came to 6 bases. The germline CDR1 and CDR2 sequences are MDHEN and SYDVKM. CDR3 in amino acids: CASSYSNYGYTF. The DNA of the CDR3 is TGTGCCAGCAGCTACAGTAACTATGGCTACACCTTC.

V and J are TRBV19 and TRBJ2-3; a possible D gene is TRBD2 (6 bases). Trimming cost V 2 bases and J 6 bases, with 18 bases left between them. This CDR3 contains 16 residues. Germline V lookup: CDR1 LNHDA, CDR2 SQIVND (reference sequence). The CDR3 protein is CASSIREAGSGDTQYF. The CDR3 nucleotides are TGTGCCAGTAGTATAAGGGAGGCAGGGAGCGGGGATACGCAGTATTTT.

This clone was observed a single time. The V gene is TRBV28, the J gene TRBJ1-2, with D perhaps TRBD1 (5 bases). This CDR3 is built from 14 residues. Looked up from germline, CDR1 is MDHEN and CDR2 is SYDVKM. V gave up 6 bases and J gave up 1 base, with 12 bases separating them. The chain's CDR3 is CASRGGGNNYGYTF. As DNA, the CDR3 is TGTGCCAGCAGGGGGGGAGGAAATAACTATGGCTACACCTTC.

This clone was observed a few times. This CDR3 reads CAISESGGGAYEQYF. The CDR3 DNA sequence: TGTGCCATCAGTGAGTCGGGAGGGGGGGCCTACGAGCAGTACTTC. V usage is TRBV10-3 and J usage is TRBJ2-7; possible D gene TRBD2, 7 bases. Trimming removed 0 bases at V and 2 bases at J, with 11 bases between. CDR3 size: 15 residues. Germline CDR1 ENHRY, CDR2 SYGVKD.

The chain is built from TRBV7-2 and TRBJ2-7; perhaps TRBD1 as D (6 bases). V was cut by 8 bases and J by 2 bases, with 16 bases left in between. Germline V CDR1 and CDR2: SGHTA, FQGNSA. This CDR3 has 14 residues. The CDR3, as DNA: TGTGCCAGCGGCCTTGGGGCAGGGGCCTACGAGCAGTACTTC. It codes for CASGLGAGAYEQYF.

The V gene is TRBV2, the J gene TRBJ2-7; tentative D call: TRBD1 (5 bases). The V gene's germline CDR1 is SNHLY and CDR2 FYNNEI. The V gene lost 0 bases and the J gene lost 2 bases, with 11 bases spanning the gap. This CDR3 region has 15 residues. CDR3 in amino acids: CASSEALTVTYEQYF. CDR3 DNA sequence: TGTGCCAGCAGTGAAGCGTTGACAGTAACCTACGAGCAGTACTTC.